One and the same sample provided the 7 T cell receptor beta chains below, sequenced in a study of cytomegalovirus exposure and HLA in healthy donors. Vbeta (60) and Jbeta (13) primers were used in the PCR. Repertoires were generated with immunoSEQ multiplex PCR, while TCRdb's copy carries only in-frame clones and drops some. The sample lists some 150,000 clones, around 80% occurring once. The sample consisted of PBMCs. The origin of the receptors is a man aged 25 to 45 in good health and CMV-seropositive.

The CDR3 reads CASSLGAVQETQYF. The CDR3 region has the DNA TGTGCCAGTAGCCTAGGAGCGGTCCAAGAGACCCAGTACTTC. This chain joins TRBV19 and TRBJ2-5; D might be TRBD2 (5 bases). Germline V CDR1 and CDR2: LNHDA, SQIVND (reference sequence). This CDR3 region has 14 residues. Trimming pared 6 bases from V and 1 base from J, leaving 12 bases between.

The CDR3, as DNA: TGTGCCAGTAGTATAACAGTTAACACTGAAGCTTTCTTT. Its protein product is CASSITVNTEAFF. The chain joins TRBV19 to TRBJ1-1; D unclear. Germline values: CDR1 LNHDA, CDR2 SQIVND (reference sequence). The CDR3 runs 13 residues. Trimming removed 2 bases at V and 2 bases at J, with 6 bases between.

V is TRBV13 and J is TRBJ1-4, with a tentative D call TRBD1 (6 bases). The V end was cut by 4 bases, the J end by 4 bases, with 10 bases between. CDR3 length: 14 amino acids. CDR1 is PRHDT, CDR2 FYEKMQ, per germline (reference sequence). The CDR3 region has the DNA TGTGCCAGCAGCTACAGACAGGTTAATGAAAAACTGTTTTTT. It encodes CASSYRQVNEKLFF.

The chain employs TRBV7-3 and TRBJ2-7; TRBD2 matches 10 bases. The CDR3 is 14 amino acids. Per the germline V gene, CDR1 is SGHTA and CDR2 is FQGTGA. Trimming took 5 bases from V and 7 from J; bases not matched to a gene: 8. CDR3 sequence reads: CASSLDRTSGEQYF. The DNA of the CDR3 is TGTGCCAGCAGCCTGGATCGGACTAGCGGAGAGCAGTACTTC.

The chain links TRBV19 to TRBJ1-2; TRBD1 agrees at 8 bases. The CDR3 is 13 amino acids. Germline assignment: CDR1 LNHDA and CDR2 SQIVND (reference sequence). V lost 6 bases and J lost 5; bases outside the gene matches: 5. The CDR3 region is CASSQDRGYGYTF. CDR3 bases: TGTGCCAGTAGCCAAGACAGGGGTTATGGCTACACCTTC. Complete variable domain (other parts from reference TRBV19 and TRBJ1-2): DGGITQSPKYLFRKEGQNVTLSCEQNLNHDAMYWYRQDPGQGLRLIYYSQIVNDFQKGDIAEGYSVSREKKESFPLTVTSAQKNPTAFYLCASSQDRGYGYTFGSGTRLTVV.

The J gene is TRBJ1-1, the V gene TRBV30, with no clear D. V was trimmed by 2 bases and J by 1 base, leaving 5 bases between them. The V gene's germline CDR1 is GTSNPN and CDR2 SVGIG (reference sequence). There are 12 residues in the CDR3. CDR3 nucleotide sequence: TGTGCCTGGAGTCTCTCGAACACTGAAGCTTTCTTT. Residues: CAWSLSNTEAFF. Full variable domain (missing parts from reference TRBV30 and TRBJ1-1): SQTIHQWPATLVQPVGSPLSLECTVEGTSNPNLYWYRQAAGRGLQLLFYSVGIGQISSEVPQNLSASRPQDRQFILSSKKLLLSDSGFYLCAWSLSNTEAFFGQGTRLTVV.

Here the CDR3 DNA reads TGTGCCAGCAGTTCCGGTAGCTCTGGGGCCAACGTCCTGACTTTC. Its protein product is CASSSGSSGANVLTF. The chain couples TRBV25-1 to TRBJ2-6; unclear D gene. This CDR3 has 15 residues. V was clipped by 5 bases and J by 0 bases, with 8 bases between them. Germline-derived CDR1 and CDR2 are MGHDK and SYGVNS.